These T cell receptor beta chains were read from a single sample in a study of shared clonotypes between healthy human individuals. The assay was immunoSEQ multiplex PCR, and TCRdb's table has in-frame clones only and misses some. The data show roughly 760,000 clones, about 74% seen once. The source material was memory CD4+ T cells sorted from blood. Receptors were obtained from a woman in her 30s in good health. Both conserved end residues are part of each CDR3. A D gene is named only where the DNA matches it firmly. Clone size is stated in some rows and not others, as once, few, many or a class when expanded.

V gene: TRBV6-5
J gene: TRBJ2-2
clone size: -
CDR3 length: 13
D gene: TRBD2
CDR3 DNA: TGTGCCGGTGGGAGCGGGAGATACGGGGAGCTGTTTTTT
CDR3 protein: CAGGSGRYGELFF

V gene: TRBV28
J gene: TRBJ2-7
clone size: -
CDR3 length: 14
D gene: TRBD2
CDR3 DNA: TGTGCCAGCAGTTCCTCGGGACTAGCGTCCCTCCAGTACTTC
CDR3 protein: CASSSSGLASLQYF

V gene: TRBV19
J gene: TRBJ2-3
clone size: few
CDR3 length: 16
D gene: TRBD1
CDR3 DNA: TGTGCCAGTAGTACCTTCCAGGGGGCCGGGGCGGATACGCAGTATTTT
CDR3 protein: CASSTFQGAGADTQYF

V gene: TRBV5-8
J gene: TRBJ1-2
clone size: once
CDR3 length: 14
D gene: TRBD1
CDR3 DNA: TGTGCCAGCAGACCTTTTGGACAGGCCCAGAGCTACACCTTC
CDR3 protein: CASRPFGQAQSYTF

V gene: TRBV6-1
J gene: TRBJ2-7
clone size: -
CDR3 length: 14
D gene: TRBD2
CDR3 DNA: TGTGCCAGCCCACCCAGCGGGAGCCTGCCCGAGCAGTACTTC
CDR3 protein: CASPPSGSLPEQYF

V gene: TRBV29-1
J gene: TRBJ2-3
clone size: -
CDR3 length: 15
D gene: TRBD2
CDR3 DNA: TGCAGCGTTGCCATGGGGGCGGGAGGTACAGATACGCAGTATTTT
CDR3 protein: CSVAMGAGGTDTQYF

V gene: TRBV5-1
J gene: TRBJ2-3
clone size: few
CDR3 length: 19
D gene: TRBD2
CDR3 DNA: TGCGCCAGCAGCCCCGGGACCGACTTAGCGGGAGGGCCGGTAGATACGCAGTATTTT
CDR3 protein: CASSPGTDLAGGPVDTQYF

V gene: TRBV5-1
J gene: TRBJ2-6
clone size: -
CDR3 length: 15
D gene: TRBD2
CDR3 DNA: TGCGCCAGTGGGGAGGGGAACTCTGGGGCCAACGTCCTGACTTTC
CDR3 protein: CASGEGNSGANVLTF

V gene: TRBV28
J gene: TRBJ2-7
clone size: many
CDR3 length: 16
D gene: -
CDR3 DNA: TGTGCCAGCAGTCTCCTACGGGCAGGGAGCTCCTACGAGCAGTACTTC
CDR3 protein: CASSLLRAGSSYEQYF

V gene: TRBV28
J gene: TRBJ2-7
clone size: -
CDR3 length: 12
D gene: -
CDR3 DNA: TGTGCCAGCAGCCGTCAGTCCTACGAGCAGTACTTC
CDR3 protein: CASSRQSYEQYF

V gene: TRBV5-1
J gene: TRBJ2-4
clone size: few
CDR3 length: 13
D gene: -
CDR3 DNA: TGCGCCAGCAGGGAGAACGGAGGGGACATTCAGTACTTC
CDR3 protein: CASRENGGDIQYF

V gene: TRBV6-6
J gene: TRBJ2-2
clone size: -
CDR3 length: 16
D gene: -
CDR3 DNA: TGTGCCAGCACCCGAAGTGGAAGCGGGAACACCGGGGAGCTGTTTTTT
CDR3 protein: CASTRSGSGNTGELFF

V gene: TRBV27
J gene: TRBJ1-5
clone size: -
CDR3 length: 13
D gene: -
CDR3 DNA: TGTGCCAGCAGTTCCGGACTCTATCAGCCCCAGCATTTT
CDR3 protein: CASSSGLYQPQHF

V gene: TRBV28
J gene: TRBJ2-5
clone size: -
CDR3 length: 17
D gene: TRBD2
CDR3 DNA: TGTGCCAGCAGTTTAATTAGCTGGCGGGAGGGCCAAGAGACCCAGTACTTC
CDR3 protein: CASSLISWREGQETQYF

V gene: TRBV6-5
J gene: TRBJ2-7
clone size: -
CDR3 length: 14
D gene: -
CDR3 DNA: TGTGCCAGCAGTTACTCCCGGGACTCCTACGAGCAGTACTTC
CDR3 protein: CASSYSRDSYEQYF

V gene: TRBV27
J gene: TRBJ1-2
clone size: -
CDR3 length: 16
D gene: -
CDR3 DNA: TGTGCCAGCAGTTCAAGGGGTCAGCGAGCAACCGGTGGCTACACCTTC
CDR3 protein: CASSSRGQRATGGYTF

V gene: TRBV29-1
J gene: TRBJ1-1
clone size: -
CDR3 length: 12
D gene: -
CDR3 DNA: TGCAGCGTTGAACAGGGAAACACTGAAGCTTTCTTT
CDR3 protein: CSVEQGNTEAFF